The 5 T cell receptor beta chains below all came from one sample that was sequenced in a study of blood T cell repertoires in COVID-19. Measured with immunoSEQ multiplex PCR; TCRdb has only the in-frame clones, and not every one. The table shows approximately 150,000 clones, with around 90% occurring only once. The sequencing sample was made of peripheral blood. The receptor source for this set is a man aged 70 or older with acute or convalescent COVID-19.

The chain carries TRBV7-9 and TRBJ2-5; maybe TRBD2 (5 bases). Trimming removed 0 bases at V and 5 bases at J, with 13 bases between. Germline V gene sequence: CDR1 SEHNR, CDR2 FQNEAQ (reference sequence). The CDR3 consists of 15 residues. CDR3 sequence reads: CASSLAGARGETQYF. The CDR3 region has the DNA TGTGCCAGCAGCTTAGCAGGTGCCCGCGGGGAGACCCAGTACTTC. Together with reference TRBV7-9 and TRBJ2-5, the CDR3 gives the full variable domain: DTGVSQNPRHKITKRGQNVTFRCDPISEHNRLYWYRQTLGQGPEFLTYFQNEAQLEKSRLLSDRFSAERPKGSFSTLEIQRTEQGDSAMYLCASSLAGARGETQYFGPGTRLLVL.

The chain is built from TRBV5-1 and TRBJ1-1, with D uncertain. Per the germline V gene, CDR1 is SGHRS and CDR2 is YFSETQ. The CDR3 is 13 residues long. V lost 0 bases and J 1 base, leaving 4 bases between the germline ends. Here the CDR3 reads CASSLGPNTEAFF. CDR3 sequence (DNA): TGCGCCAGCAGCTTGGGGCCGAACACTGAAGCTTTCTTT.

This sequence joins TRBV18 and TRBJ2-1; 10 bases align to TRBD1. V lost 6 bases to trimming and J lost 6 bases; unmatched junction nucleotides: 11. Germline V gene sequence: CDR1 KGHSH, CDR2 LQKENI. The CDR3 runs 16 residues. In nucleotides, the CDR3 is TGTGCCAGCTCCCCAACGGGGACAGGGGCCCTCAATGAGCAGTTCTTC. Protein product: CASSPTGTGALNEQFF.

The chain joins TRBV18 to TRBJ1-1; TRBD1 is a possible D gene (5 bases). V shed 1 base and J shed 4 bases, with 16 bases lying between them. CDR1 is KGHSH and CDR2 is LQKENI in the germline V gene. The CDR3 consists of 16 residues. The DNA of the CDR3 is TGTGCCAGCTCACCACAGGAGCGGGGGTTAGGCACTGAAGCTTTCTTT. It translates to CASSPQERGLGTEAFF.

The chain employs TRBV29-1 and TRBJ2-7; D call uncertain. Germline V lookup: CDR1 SQVTM, CDR2 ANQGSEA. V was shortened by 5 bases and J by 6 bases, with 11 bases between the two germline ends. CDR3 length: 11 residues. CDR3 sequence reads: CSVQELGEQYF. CDR3 bases: TGCAGCGTTCAGGAATTGGGCGAGCAGTACTTC.